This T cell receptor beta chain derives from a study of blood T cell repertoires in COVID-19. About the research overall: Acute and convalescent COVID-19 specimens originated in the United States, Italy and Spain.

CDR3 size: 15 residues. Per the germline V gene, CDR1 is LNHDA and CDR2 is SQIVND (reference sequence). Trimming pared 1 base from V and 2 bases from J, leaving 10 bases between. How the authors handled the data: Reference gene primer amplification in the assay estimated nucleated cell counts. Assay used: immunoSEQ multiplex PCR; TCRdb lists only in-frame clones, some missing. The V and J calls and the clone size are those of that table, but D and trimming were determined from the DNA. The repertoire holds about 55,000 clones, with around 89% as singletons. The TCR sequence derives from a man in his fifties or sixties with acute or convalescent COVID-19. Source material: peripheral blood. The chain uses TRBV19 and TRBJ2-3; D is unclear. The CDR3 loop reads CASSIGAPSTDTQYF. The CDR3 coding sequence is TGTGCCAGTAGTATAGGGGCGCCATCCACAGATACGCAGTATTTT. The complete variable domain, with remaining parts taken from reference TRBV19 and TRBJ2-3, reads DGGITQSPKYLFRKEGQNVTLSCEQNLNHDAMYWYRQDPGQGLRLIYYSQIVNDFQKGDIAEGYSVSREKKESFPLTVTSAQKNPTAFYLCASSIGAPSTDTQYFGPGTRLTVL.